This T cell receptor beta chain was sequenced in a study of regulatory T cells in long-lasting Graves disease. Study observations and caveats: Persistent Graves' patients possessed reduced TCR diversity relative to recently diagnosed ones. The analysis examined peripheral blood only and excluded thyroid tissue.

This sample's time point: persistent/refractory GD, antithyroid drugs over 5 years with positive TRAb. RNA from PBMCs was the source of the TCR library. It was by American Thyroid Association guidelines that Graves' disease was diagnosed. Sequencing libraries for TCR beta were prepared with iRepertoire HTBI primers and Arm-PCR of CDR3 regions. Using its own MiXCR run on the multiplex PCR reads, TCRdb lists one record per CDR3 protein. This sample has some 370,000 distinct CDR3 sequences, with about 20% found just once. This clonotype has a count of ten or more. Its antigen is as yet unknown. The sample here was peripheral blood mononuclear cells (PBMCs), taken when the disease was refractory, from a patient treated with antithyroid drugs. The TCR originated in a female donor with Graves disease.

CDR3 protein: CASRAANGGTEAFF. The CDR3 coding sequence is TGTGCCAGCAGGGCGGCTAACGGGGGCACTGAAGCTTTCTTT. The V gene is TRBV11-2, the J gene TRBJ1-1, with D tentatively TRBD1 (5 bases). V was cut by 6 bases and J by 4 bases, with 15 bases left in between. Germline CDR1 and CDR2: SGHAT and FQNNGV. The CDR3 sequence is 14 residues long.